The T cell receptor beta chain described here comes from a study of shared clonotypes between healthy human individuals. V gave up 5 bases and J gave up 2 bases, with 10 bases separating them. From germline, CDR1 is MNHNY and CDR2 SVGAGI (reference sequence). This CDR3 region has 13 residues. Only in-frame clones appear in the TCRdb table, and some are missing; sequencing was by immunoSEQ multiplex PCR. Of roughly 770,000 clones in the sample, 90% to 98% were seen once. CD45RO negativity and positive selection for CCR7 defined naive CD8 cells, a population that excluded terminally differentiated effector memory CD45RA+ cells.

Sequences were obtained from naive CD8+ T cells sorted from blood. The V gene is TRBV6-6, the J gene TRBJ2-7, with D unresolved. The source of this sequence is a man in his thirties or forties in good health. In DNA form, the CDR3 reads TGTGCCAGCAGTATACTGGCGACCTACGAGCAGTACTTC. Translated: CASSILATYEQYF.